This T cell receptor (beta chain) was captured in a study of OX40 agonist ivuxolimab in advanced cancers. About the research overall: Among those enrolled, mean age was roughly 55 years (range roughly 23 to 85) and 75% to 85% were male. People who had prior anti-PD-1, anti-PD-L1 or anti-CTLA-4 therapy could take part, and less than 50% had some.

Germline V CDR1 and CDR2: SGHNT, YENEEA. V lost 5 bases to trimming and J lost 6 bases; unmatched junction nucleotides: 10. This CDR3 is 15 amino acids long. The method was immunoSEQ multiplex PCR; TCRdb's version includes in-frame clones alone and lacks a portion of them. Of some 22,000 clones in the sample, around 87% are singletons; the top ten hold 16%. The sample consisted of CD4+ or CD8+ T cells sorted from blood, taken in a trial of the OX40 agonist ivuxolimab. This chain connects TRBV11-3 to TRBJ2-1, with TRBD2 matching 7 bases. The receptor comes from an adult with an advanced solid tumor such as melanoma, head and neck, liver or kidney cancer. The CDR3 region is CASSPYSASGNEQFF. In DNA, the CDR3 is TGTGCCAGCAGCCCATATTCGGCTAGCGGCAATGAGCAGTTCTTC.